This T cell receptor beta chain appears in the sequencing data of a study of cytomegalovirus exposure and HLA in healthy donors. Study-level findings and limits: Specificity for CMV antigens was confirmed in vitro for a few of the CMV-associated chains.

Vbeta (60) and Jbeta (13) primers were used in the PCR. TCRdb keeps only in-frame clones here, not all; method: immunoSEQ multiplex PCR. The table records around 30,000 clones, 35% to 50% of them present only once. With regard to this clone: No antigen is known for it.

The V and J ends lost 2 bases and 5 bases, in that order; junction bases with no gene match: 14. CDR1 is SEHNR, CDR2 FQNEAQ, per germline (reference sequence). The CDR3 is 18 amino acids. The chain uses TRBV7-9 and TRBJ2-1; 8 bases map to TRBD2. This sequence was found in a woman in her forties or fifties in good health and CMV-seronegative. Source material: PBMCs. CDR3 in amino acids: CASSLPPKVLAGNNEQFF. The CDR3, as DNA: TGTGCCAGCAGCTTACCACCAAAGGTTCTAGCGGGTAACAATGAGCAGTTCTTC.